This TCR beta chain was found in a study of T cells expressing NK-cell markers. Study-wide context: In sorted CD3+CD56+NKG2C+, CD3+CD56+NKG2C- and CD3+CD56-NKG2C+ T cells, TCR beta repertoires were obtained. HCMV serostatus: most of the eight sequenced donors positive, one negative.

The germline gives CDR1 SGHNT, CDR2 YENEEA. The CDR3 contains 17 residues. About this clonotype: Its antigen is not known.

Libraries used 5'RACE template switching adding universal primer site and UMIs. TCRdb derives one entry per CDR3 protein from the 5' RACE reads, leaving out DNA. This sample's table has about 460,000 distinct CDR3 sequences. Study results and limitations: These clonotypes also led the CD3+CD56-NKG2C+ fraction in a few donors.

The receptor was isolated from a woman between 45 and 60 years old in good health. The chain is built from TRBV11-3 and TRBJ2-2; the TRBD1 assignment by TCRdb is unverifiable without DNA. Sequencing was done on a sample of blood T cells: a sorted CD56 or NKG2C T cell subset, CD4+ or CD8+ T cells, or bulk PBMC T cells (not recorded which). This CDR3 reads CASSLFVAGDNTGELFF.